The subject of this entry is one TCR beta chain. The data were taken from a study of monozygotic twins with inflammatory bowel disease. This CDR3 has 13 amino acids. The germline V gene encodes CDR1 MGHDK and CDR2 SYGVNS. No DNA is given; TCRdb re-called the 5' RACE reads and lists each CDR3 protein once. The sample table includes roughly 150,000 distinct CDR3 sequences. The clonotype comes from a human donor with ulcerative colitis or Crohn's disease, or a healthy co-twin of an affected twin (not recorded which). This chain connects TRBV25-1 to TRBJ2-7; the D gene TCRdb calls, TRBD1, cannot be checked with no DNA. Sequenced material: blood. The CDR3: CASQRQGAGEQYF.